This T cell receptor (beta chain) was obtained from a study of blood T cells in healthy people across ages. The CDR3 is 14 residues long. Looked up from germline, CDR1 is KGHDR and CDR2 is SFDVKD. Trimming stripped 5 bases from V and 0 bases from J, with 9 bases between. With each sample, at least 5.5 micrograms of total RNA were extracted. Next came a second PCR, run for about 7 to 11 cycles, which used a sample-barcoded 5' primer along with a J-beta primer mix. Every sample gave at least 3 million paired-end reads containing CDR3. In TCRdb, the 5' RACE reads were re-called with MiXCR into one record per CDR3 protein. The sample records 1.2 million to 1.5 million distinct CDR3 sequences, about 40% being singletons. Broader study findings: Observed TCR beta diversity showed a strong correlation with the percentage of naive T cells as measured by flow cytometry. In older individuals, TCR beta diversity per million T cells was lower, falling roughly linearly with age.

A word on this clonotype: Its antigen remains unknown.

What was sequenced was blood. This clonotype was obtained from a woman aged 18-30 years in good health. The chain carries TRBV24-1 and TRBJ2-5; D possibly corresponds to TRBD2 (5 bases). CDR3 sequence (DNA): TGTGCCACCAGTGCCCGGGAAGACCAAGAGACCCAGTACTTC. It codes for CATSAREDQETQYF.